This is a list of T cell receptor beta chains from one sample in a study of molecular identifiers for immune sequencing clone quantification. TCRdb reprocessed the PCR reads with MiXCR, giving one entry per CDR3 protein. The table includes approximately 590,000 distinct CDR3 sequences, 25% detected once. The sample consisted of naive CD8+ T cells from blood, with Jurkat cell RNA spiked in. Source of these receptors: a human donor in good health. Some libraries in this study had Jurkat cell RNA spiked in. Each CDR3 is given with its conserved first and last residue. The D gene is left open where the match is weak. Part of the rows lack a size; the others show once, few, many or a class for expanded clones.

>TRBV30|.|TRBJ2-7|many
TGTGCCTGGAGCCAAGGGGCCGGGAGCTACGAGCAGTACTTC
CAWSQGAGSYEQYF
>TRBV30|.|TRBJ2-5|.
TGTGCCTGGAGTGTACGGCAGGGGAGTACGCAAGAGACCCAGTACTTC
CAWSVRQGSTQETQYF
>TRBV7-9|.|TRBJ1-4|.
TGTGCCTGCGGCCAACAGGGTCTGGAGTTTTCTGGGGAAAAACTGTTTTTT
CACGQQGLEFSGEKLFF
>TRBV10-3|.|TRBJ1-2|many
TGTGCCATCAGTGAATCATTAACAGACGTATATGGCTACACCTTC
CAISESLTDVYGYTF
>TRBV4-1|.|TRBJ1-1|.
TGCGCCAGCAGCCAGTTGGTATCGAGGACTGAAGCTTTCTTT
CASSQLVSRTEAFF
>TRBV2|.|TRBJ1-3|few
TGTGCCAGCAGTGAGGGGTTATCCTCTGGAAACACCATATATTTT
CASSEGLSSGNTIYF
>TRBV6-1|TRBD1|TRBJ1-1|.
TGTGCCAGCAGTGGCCTGACAGGGCGTAATACTGAAGCTTTCTTT
CASSGLTGRNTEAFF
>TRBV7-9|.|TRBJ2-5|few
TGTGCCAGCAGCTTGGTAACGGGGGCTAAAGAGACCCAGTACTTC
CASSLVTGAKETQYF
>TRBV5-6|.|TRBJ2-1|few
TGTGCCAGCAGCTTGGACCCGGGTACCAACAATGAGCAGTTCTTC
CASSLDPGTNNEQFF
>TRBV7-9|.|TRBJ2-2|.
TGTGCCAGCAGCTTAGTCCCCGGGTACACCGGGGAGCTGTTTTTT
CASSLVPGYTGELFF
>TRBV7-2|.|TRBJ2-7|many
TGTGCCAGCAGCCCCCGGTCCCCCTACGAGCAGTACTTC
CASSPRSPYEQYF
>TRBV27|.|TRBJ2-7|.
TGTGCCAGCAGCGCAGGACCCACCCCGCTCTACGAGCAGTACTTC
CASSAGPTPLYEQYF
>TRBV27|TRBD2|TRBJ2-7|.
TGTGCCAGCAGTCCGCCGGGGGGGATCCACGAGCAGTACTTC
CASSPPGGIHEQYF